The clone carrying this T cell receptor beta chain was counted only a few times. This sample is drawn from a study of OX40 agonist ivuxolimab in advanced cancers. From germline, CDR1 is MDHEN and CDR2 SYDVKM. The V end lost 5 bases, the J end lost 5 bases, and 15 bases lay between the germline ends. CDR3 length: 14 amino acids. TCRdb keeps only in-frame clones here, not all; method: immunoSEQ multiplex PCR. Among about 33,000 clones listed, approximately 88% were seen once. The rearrangement links TRBV28 to TRBJ2-5, with D tentatively TRBD1 (6 bases). The receptor was isolated from an adult with an advanced solid tumor such as melanoma, head and neck, liver or kidney cancer. Sequencing used CD4+ or CD8+ T cells sorted from blood, obtained in a trial of the OX40 agonist ivuxolimab. The CDR3 DNA sequence: TGTGCCAGCAGTCTCCCGACAGGATGGGAGACCCAGTACTTC. The encoded protein is CASSLPTGWETQYF. Based on the CDR3 plus reference TRBV28 and TRBJ2-5, the full variable domain is DVKVTQSSRYLVKRTGEKVFLECVQDMDHENMFWYRQDPGLGLRLIYFSYDVKMKEKGDIPEGYSVSREKKERFSLILESASTNQTSMYLCASSLPTGWETQYFGPGTRLLVL.